This TCR beta chain stems from a study of blood T cells in healthy people across ages. Notes on the study in general: TCR beta diversity was tightly associated with the proportion of naive T cells. Donor CMV infection status was unknown, possibly confounding age-related changes in expanded clonotypes.

The use of a sample-barcoded 5' primer and a J-beta primer mix characterized a second PCR of roughly 6 to 11 cycles. Individual samples furnished no less than 3 million CDR3-containing paired-end reads apiece. TCRdb passed the 5' RACE reads through MiXCR, listing each CDR3 protein once. Found here are around 1,500,000 distinct CDR3 sequences, 40% to 50% of them singletons; the top ten hold 7.9%. The germline V gene encodes CDR1 SGHAT and CDR2 FQNNGV. The CDR3 has 15 amino acids. The junction had 8 bases not matched to a gene; V was cut back by 3 bases and J by 4 bases. Regarding this clonotype: What it binds is unknown.

The rearrangement joins TRBV11-2 to TRBJ2-5, with 7 bases matching TRBD2. This TCR came from a woman between 18 and 29 years old in good health. Material: blood. The DNA of the CDR3 is TGTGCCAGCAGCTTCCTCCCACTAGCGAGAGAGACCCAGTACTTC. Its protein is CASSFLPLARETQYF.